This TCR beta chain stems from a study of cytomegalovirus exposure and HLA in healthy donors listed by TCRdb under 2017. A note on the overall study: An earlier analysis of roughly 630 of the donors reported 250 to 300 Gb of sequence data and around 120 million unique TCR beta sequences from about 200 million T cells. To predict cytomegalovirus infection status, the study brought together high-throughput TCR immunosequencing, statistical association of individual TCRs with disease status, and machine learning. A handful of DR-DQ haplotypes were handled as single units for association and clustering because linkage in the cohort was strong. The study aimed to test whether cataloging public T cell receptors could reveal signatures of past pathogen exposure. Typing coverage varied by locus: about 629-630 donors for A, B, C, DRB1 and DQB1; about 520 for DQA1; 600 to 610 for DPA1; more than 450 for DPB1. All discovery cohort repertoires had been generated using a single sequencing platform. In a later genetic analysis, genome-wide SNP genotypes for about 65% of the 666 donors were used, and that subset was treated as a discovery cohort. Using immunosequencing, the study profiled T cell repertoires from fewer than 850 subjects and related those repertoires to cytomegalovirus serostatus. An earlier analysis of 587 of the donors used high-throughput TCR beta sequencing to judge whether each TCR beta V gene segment behaved as functional or pseudogenic. The genetic ancestry cluster associated with self-reported Caucasian donors included roughly 84% of the approximately 430 genotyped donors. Class I and class II HLA loci were covered by the typing at four-digit resolution. Rather than drawing on any new phenotypic data, the later analysis identified candidate immune exposures from TCR beta sequences and the way those sequences occurred across donors. Alongside the repertoire data, information on donor age, sex, ethnicity and CMV serostatus was compiled. An early release covering about 600 HLA-typed donors comprised about 300 gigabases of sequencing data and roughly 85 million unique TCR sequences. A later analysis re-examined previously published TCR beta repertoires from 500 to 700 donors and added high-resolution HLA genotyping to investigate patterns of TCR occurrence. Among some 400 genotyped donors of the cohort, an average of roughly 230,000 unique TCR beta nucleotide sequences was sequenced per donor, of which about 18% were non-productive. A separate validation cohort of 100 to 150 different subjects was used in addition to the approximately 700-subject first cohort.

The CDR3 goes from the cysteine to the phenylalanine over 14 residues. The read is trimmed to its CDR3 DNA, 42 bases read in frame from base 1. Relative to germline, V is 3 bases shorter and J is 5 bases shorter, with 13 bases between their ends. From the germline V gene, CDR1 is SQVTM and CDR2 is ANQGSEA. Points on this clone: What this receptor recognizes is not known. Nothing much larger sits one base from this clone, and base qualities are not available.

The cohort consisted of approximately 670 healthy bone marrow donors. Cohort members were all nominally healthy when sampled, although unrecorded immune exposures were likely present. The donor tested CMV seronegative and was one of the 352 seronegative cohort members. Each donor provided a peripheral blood sample, and peripheral blood mononuclear cells were used for TCR beta sequencing. The Qiagen DNeasy Blood Extraction Kit was used to extract genomic DNA from the blood cell samples. Here is what the overall study found, with its caveats: In vitro tests confirmed that a few of the cytomegalovirus-associated TCR beta chains recognize cytomegalovirus antigens. According to a later genetic analysis, donors in an Asian-associated ancestry cluster had fewer N-insertions in productive TCRs than the approximately 670-donor mean. The classifier was reported to diagnose cytomegalovirus status with high specificity and sensitivity in both the original and validation cohorts. CMV serostatus was the only immune exposure information available for the cohort. The sequencing pipeline was judged likely to have produced a cluster of highly shared sequence variants as a technical artifact. While some public TCRs were present in many individuals, most TCR sequences turned up only very rarely across donors. Only TCR beta chains were sequenced in this cohort, and the absence of alpha or paired-chain data limited detectable features. At a false discovery rate of 0.05, a later analysis linked under 20,000 TCR beta sequences to specific HLA alleles. Fewer than 20 rarely observed V segments, including chromosome 9 orphons, were excluded from the earlier analysis of approximately 500 of the donors because counts were too low. Presence/absence analyses assumed roughly uniform sequencing depth across donors, an assumption that may not hold. Some IMGT-functional V segments, including TRBV6-2 and TRBV6-3, could not be distinguished by the 87-base-pair reads and were therefore excluded. When HLA alleles, especially DR and DQ, strongly co-occurred, attributing TCR associations to individual alleles was difficult. According to a later analysis, TCR association rates differed among HLA loci, with DRB1 alleles showing the most associated TCRs and HLA-C alleles showing the fewest. Because HLA typing was missing for some donors at each locus, association tests included only the typed subset. According to a later analysis, most CMV-associated TCR beta chains appeared to be HLA-restricted, and the HLA associations seemed to be driven largely by CMV exposure. Correlated functional status among segregating V segments might reflect linkage disequilibrium, but an unknown experimental factor could not be ruled out. A later genetic analysis associated a missense DCLRE1C variant with V-gene and J-gene trimming of TCR beta chains, and an independent cohort replicated the association. In a later analysis, HLA-associated TCR beta chains showed more clonal expansion and lower generation probabilities than non-associated chains that were equally common. The study listed 150 to 200 TCR beta chains as associated with cytomegalovirus. In an earlier analysis of roughly 560 of the donors, most TCR beta V segments were observed in productive rearrangements about 87% or about 30% of the time, broadly matching IMGT annotations. It was suggested by the authors that the approach could potentially be generalized to other disease states and immunological phenotypes. Several of the top co-occurrence clusters appeared to be linked to parvovirus B19, influenza, CMV and Epstein-Barr virus, according to a later analysis. A further reported finding was that TCR beta sequences accurately predicted the HLA-A and HLA-B alleles for most subjects in the first cohort.

Library prep was done by the immunoSEQ multiplex PCR assay. The multiplex PCR relied on a mix of 60 forward primers for TCR Vbeta segments and 13 reverse primers for TCR Jbeta segments. A multiplex PCR assay on genomic DNA amplified the CDR3 region of rearranged TCR beta genes. Amplified TCR beta libraries were sequenced as 87-base-pair reads on the Illumina HiSeq System. From the authors' description of their analysis: A later analysis counted tens of millions of unique TCR beta chains across the 550 to 750 repertoires, and around 9.9 million of these chains were shared by at least two donors. A nearest-neighbor algorithm error-corrected the raw reads and collapsed the reads into unique sequences, merging closely related sequences to remove PCR and sequencing errors. To assign V, D and J gene segments, CDR3 sequences were aligned to IMGT reference sequences. For a sequence to be retained, a match of at least six nucleotides was required to both a V gene segment and a J gene segment. A rearrangement was called productive if the CDR3 had no stop codons and remained in frame with V and J, and every other rearrangement was called non-productive. Following IMGT convention, CDR3 was defined as the stretch from the second conserved V-encoded cysteine up to the conserved J-encoded phenylalanine. Sequences without an unambiguous match to a single V gene segment were excluded from the earlier analysis of a few hundred of the donors. An earlier analysis of 587 of the donors called V segments functional above 56.7% productive rearrangements and segregating when the between-donor standard deviation exceeded 5%. A statistical classification framework was developed to diagnose cytomegalovirus status using the catalog of TCR beta chain sequences. A later analysis assigned V and J genes by comparing TCR nucleotide sequences with IMGT/GENE-DB human TR gene sequences. In a later analysis, CDR3 sequences and most-parsimonious VDJ recombination scenarios were assigned using the TCRdist pipeline. In a later analysis, every TCR beta chain was defined by the combination of its CDR3 amino acid sequence and its V-gene family, and reads without a unique V-gene family were dropped. As a way to deal with suspected cross-contamination and a sequencing artifact, a later analysis dropped approximately 590 nucleotide sequences that were highly shared and had low generation probability. In a later analysis, a clonal expansion index for each public chain was calculated from normalized within-repertoire ranks of inferred template counts. In a later analysis, generation probabilities were computed with a VDJ recombination model fitted to out-of-frame rearrangements, and the resulting probabilities were checked against IGoR. In a later analysis, TCR-TCR, TCR-HLA and TCR-CMV co-occurrence was scored with hypergeometric tests, and a repertoire-size bias correction was applied to TCR pairs. False discovery rates were estimated in a later analysis by permuting HLA or CMV assignments 20 times. A later analysis grouped co-occurring TCRs with DBSCAN, adding TCRdist sequence similarity when clustering within HLA-allele-positive subsets. Repertoires with fewer than 30,000 or more than 120,000 public chains were left out of co-occurrence clustering, as were five repertoires with anomalous nucleotide sharing. TCRdb carries this immuneACCESS record with in-frame sequences only. Its versions omit some clonotypes, under half of them owing to an unresolved V gene in the studies checked, with the rest unexplained. V, J and clone size reflect that table, while D and trimming were determined from the DNA. Here the sample has 98,000 or so clones; roughly 80% occur a single time. Approximately 2% of the sample rests with the top ten.

Sequenced: PBMCs. The V and J segments used are TRBV29-1 and TRBJ2-2; TRBD2 is a weak D gene call, 6 bases matching. The clonotype was recovered from a man aged 35 to 55 in good health and CMV-seronegative. The DNA is TGCAGCGTTGACGCGGGGACGGGGACCGGGGAGCTGTTTTTT. This yields the protein CSVDAGTGTGELFF.